This T cell receptor beta chain was captured in a study of blood T cell repertoires in COVID-19. The V gene's germline CDR1 is MNHGY and CDR2 SVAAGI. Trimming stripped 3 bases from V and 8 bases from J, with 23 bases between. This CDR3 region has 17 residues. Using immunoSEQ multiplex PCR, the repertoire was profiled, and TCRdb retains in-frame clones only, with some absent. Of roughly 160,000 clones in the sample, about nine tenths were seen once. The sample comprised peripheral blood. The V and J genes are TRBV6-9 and TRBJ2-1; weak D call: TRBD1 (6 bases). The origin of this receptor is a man aged 18 to 30 with COVID-19, enrolled during active disease. The CDR3 is CASSYKGDVKSTYEQFF. CDR3 nucleotide sequence: TGTGCCAGCAGTTACAAGGGGGATGTAAAGTCTACCTATGAGCAGTTCTTC.